This entry concerns a single T cell receptor (beta chain). Germline V gives CDR1 SGHVS, CDR2 FNYEAQ. Trimming took 1 base from V and 1 from J; bases not matched to a gene: 4. The CDR3 spans 16 residues. As originally analysed: Scientists estimated how many nucleated cells there were by amplifying reference gene primers. Clones were read by immunoSEQ multiplex PCR, and TCRdb kept only the in-frame ones, dropping some. The V and J calls and clone size come from that table; D and trimming were worked out from the DNA. The repertoire holds 130,000 or so clones, with roughly nine tenths as singletons. These data belong to a study of blood T cell repertoires in COVID-19. Turning to the study itself: Sites across the United States, Italy and Spain contributed samples from acute and convalescent COVID-19. Sources were T cells, B-cell-depleted T cells, or PBMCs; the material itself was cDNA or gDNA.

The chain is built from TRBV7-6 and TRBJ2-1; 7 nucleotides agree with TRBD2. The sequenced sample consisted of peripheral blood. This clonotype was sampled from a man between 65 and 85 years old with active or convalescent COVID-19. This chain's CDR3 is CASSLVAGVSYNEQFF. DNA of the CDR3: TGTGCCAGCAGCTTAGTGGCGGGAGTATCCTACAATGAGCAGTTCTTC.